A selection of T cell receptor beta chains follows, all from one sample in a study of vaccination effects on CD4 cells after COVID-19. For these TCRs, the target antigens are not known. Clones were read by immunoSEQ multiplex PCR, and TCRdb kept only the in-frame ones, dropping some. The top ten clones hold about 15% of a sample with 35,000 to 40,000 clones, about 70% of them seen once. Sequenced material: CD4+ T cells from PBMCs cultured with HCoV-OC43 spike peptides, taken before COVID-19 vaccination. The receptors stem from a human donor who received a COVID-19 vaccine. Both conserved end residues are part of each CDR3. A D gene is named only where the DNA matches it firmly. Part of the rows lack a size; the others show once, few, many or a class for expanded clones.

j_gene | d_gene | abundance | v_gene | CDR3nt | CDR3aa
TRBJ2-5 | - | once | TRBV4-1 | TGCGCCAGCAGCCAAGCAGTAAGTTTAGAGACCCAGTACTTC | CASSQAVSLETQYF
TRBJ1-1 | - | - | TRBV30 | TGTGCCTGGAGTGTACACCGGGTGAACACTGAAGCTTTCTTT | CAWSVHRVNTEAFF
TRBJ1-2 | - | few | TRBV27 | TGTGCCAGCAGTTTAAGGCGCACCTCGGGTGGCTACACCTTC | CASSLRRTSGGYTF
TRBJ1-5 | - | - | TRBV19 | TGTGCCAGTACCTCTATCAATCAGCCCCAGCATTTT | CASTSINQPQHF
TRBJ2-5 | TRBD1 | - | TRBV19 | TGTGCCAGTAGTATCGGGACAGGGGGTTCGGAGACCCAGTACTTC | CASSIGTGGSETQYF
TRBJ2-3 | TRBD2 | - | TRBV7-8 | TGTGCCAGCAGCCCTGGCCTAGCGGGATTGGCTAGCACAGATACGCAGTATTTT | CASSPGLAGLASTDTQYF
TRBJ2-2 | - | - | TRBV6-5 | TGTGCCAGCAGTCCCCGTATGACGAACACCGGGGAGCTGTTTTTT | CASSPRMTNTGELFF
TRBJ2-3 | TRBD2 | few | TRBV20-1 | TGCAGTGCTAGTGGACGGGGGGTTGGAGATACGCAGTATTTT | CSASGRGVGDTQYF
TRBJ2-5 | TRBD1 | - | TRBV6-5 | TGTGCCAGCAGTATGACAGGGTTCCAAGAGACCCAGTACTTC | CASSMTGFQETQYF
TRBJ1-1 | - | - | TRBV18 | TGTGCCAGCTCATCAGGGACCGAGAACACTGAAGCTTTCTTT | CASSSGTENTEAFF
TRBJ1-2 | TRBD1 | - | TRBV7-2 | TGTGCCAGCAGCTTTGACAGGGCTAACTATGGCTACACCTTC | CASSFDRANYGYTF
TRBJ2-4 | TRBD2 | once | TRBV15 | TGTGCCACCAGCACCGGGACTAGCGGGACCAAAAACATTCAGTACTTC | CATSTGTSGTKNIQYF
TRBJ1-2 | TRBD1 | - | TRBV7-9 | TGTGCCAGCAGCTTAGGGATCTTTCGTACGGACAGGGGGAACTATGGCTACACCTTC | CASSLGIFRTDRGNYGYTF
TRBJ1-2 | - | few | TRBV7-2 | TGTGCCAGCAGCTTAGCTCCGGGGGCTAACTATGGCTACACCTTC | CASSLAPGANYGYTF
TRBJ2-1 | TRBD1 | few | TRBV18 | TGTGCCAGCCGTGACAGGGTTTTGAATGAGCAGTTCTTC | CASRDRVLNEQFF
TRBJ2-5 | - | - | TRBV7-7 | TGTGCCAGCAGCGGTGCCGGGATCGGGACCCAGTACTTC | CASSGAGIGTQYF
TRBJ1-2 | - | - | TRBV19 | TGTGCCAGTAGTATCCAGGGAATTCTCTATGGCTACACCTTC | CASSIQGILYGYTF
TRBJ2-5 | TRBD1 | - | TRBV5-4 | TGTGCCAGCAGCTCCAGGGGGCGGAAAGAGACCCAGTACTTC | CASSSRGRKETQYF
TRBJ1-3 | - | - | TRBV9 | TGTGCCAGCAGCGTAGGGACAGTCGGAAACACCATATATTTT | CASSVGTVGNTIYF
TRBJ1-3 | - | - | TRBV18 | TGTGCCAGCTCACCTCGGACTGGTGGAAACACCATATATTTT | CASSPRTGGNTIYF
TRBJ2-7 | - | once | TRBV4-1 | TGCGCCAGCAGCCAAGATCATAGGAGGGGGCGGTACGAGCAGTACTTC | CASSQDHRRGRYEQYF
TRBJ2-7 | - | - | TRBV12-3/TRBV12-4 | TGTGCCAGCAGTCGGGACTTCAACTACGAGCAGTACTTC | CASSRDFNYEQYF
TRBJ2-1 | TRBD2 | - | TRBV13 | TGTGCCAGCAGCTTAGGGGGACTAGCGGGGGATAATGAGCAGTTCTTC | CASSLGGLAGDNEQFF
TRBJ2-1 | - | once | TRBV6-4 | TGTGCCAGCAGTGATACGGGAGATCCCTACAATGAGCAGTTCTTC | CASSDTGDPYNEQFF
TRBJ1-2 | - | - | TRBV19 | TGTGCCAGTAGTATAGAAGGGAACTATGGCTACACCTTC | CASSIEGNYGYTF
TRBJ2-2 | - | - | TRBV10-1 | TGCGCCAGCAGTGACCTCTCGGCCGGGGAGCTGTTTTTT | CASSDLSAGELFF
TRBJ1-1 | TRBD1 | - | TRBV19 | TGTGCCAGTAGTATTGACAGGGGGCGAACTGAAGCTTTCTTT | CASSIDRGRTEAFF
TRBJ1-2 | TRBD1 | - | TRBV19 | TGTGCCAGTAGTTTGACAGGGATCTATGGCTACACCTTC | CASSLTGIYGYTF
TRBJ2-5 | - | - | TRBV27 | TGTGCCAGCATAGGAGGGTTGTGGGAGACCCAGTACTTC | CASIGGLWETQYF
TRBJ2-7 | - | few | TRBV29-1 | TGCAGCGTTGAGAACGGGCTCAGGGTCTTC | CSVENGLRVF
TRBJ2-5 | - | - | TRBV18 | TGTGCCAGCTCACCATTTTCCCAGGAAGAGACCCAGTACTTC | CASSPFSQEETQYF
TRBJ1-5 | TRBD1 | - | TRBV6-5 | TGTGCCAGCAGTCTACAGGGGGATCAGCCCCAGCATTTT | CASSLQGDQPQHF
TRBJ1-2 | - | - | TRBV27 | TGTGCCAGCAGTTTGAACGGAGACCCTAACTATGGCTACACCTTC | CASSLNGDPNYGYTF
TRBJ1-5 | TRBD1 | - | TRBV19 | TGTGCCAGTAGTAGGACAGGCGGGAATCAGCCCCAGCATTTT | CASSRTGGNQPQHF
TRBJ2-1 | TRBD1 | - | TRBV2 | TGTGCCAGCACTCTGGGGCAGGGGACAGGGAATGAGCAGTTCTTC | CASTLGQGTGNEQFF
TRBJ2-2 | TRBD2 | - | TRBV3-1/TRBV3-2 | TGTGCCAGCAGCCAAGGCGCGGGAGGGCAATCTGGGGAGCTGTTTTTT | CASSQGAGGQSGELFF
TRBJ2-2 | - | - | TRBV10-1 | TGCGCCAGCAGTCAGCAGCTCAACGGGGAGCTGTTTTTT | CASSQQLNGELFF
TRBJ1-3 | - | - | TRBV6-1 | TGTGCCAGCAGTGAAGCACATCGAAGCGGAAACACCATATATTTT | CASSEAHRSGNTIYF
TRBJ2-5 | - | - | TRBV6-1 | TGTGCCAGCAGTGATCAGCCTCAAGAGACCCAGTACTTC | CASSDQPQETQYF
TRBJ1-1 | - | - | TRBV10-2 | TGCGCCAGCAGTGAGGTCGGGGTGCGCACTGAAGCTTTCTTT | CASSEVGVRTEAFF
TRBJ1-5 | - | - | TRBV12-3/TRBV12-4 | TGTGCCAGCAGTTTGGTCCGCAATCAGCCCCAGCATTTT | CASSLVRNQPQHF
TRBJ1-2 | - | - | TRBV19 | TGTGCCAGTAGTATCACAGAGACTTATGGCTACACCTTC | CASSITETYGYTF
TRBJ2-1 | - | - | TRBV19 | TGTGCCAGTAGCAAAACGGACAGTCTCGGCAATGAGCAGTTCTTC | CASSKTDSLGNEQFF
TRBJ2-5 | TRBD1 | - | TRBV30 | TGTGCCTGGAGCCCGGGACAGGGGAGGGAGACCCAGTACTTC | CAWSPGQGRETQYF
TRBJ2-1 | TRBD2 | - | TRBV7-7 | TGTGCCAGCAGCTTAGGAGCCAGCGGGGGGGTGAATGAGCAGTTCTTC | CASSLGASGGVNEQFF
TRBJ2-7 | - | - | TRBV18 | TGTGCCAGCTCACCGACGGGGATTACCTACGAGCAGTACTTC | CASSPTGITYEQYF
TRBJ1-5 | TRBD1 | - | TRBV4-1 | TGCGCCAGCAGCACAGGGGTCAGTATGAATCAGCCCCAGCATTTT | CASSTGVSMNQPQHF
TRBJ2-7 | TRBD2 | - | TRBV5-1 | TGCGCCAGCAGCTTGGGACTAGCATCCTACGAGCAGTACTTC | CASSLGLASYEQYF